The 25 T cell receptor beta chains below come from one sample, sequenced in a study of cytomegalovirus exposure and HLA in healthy donors. PCR involved 60 Vbeta and 13 Jbeta primers. Here immunoSEQ multiplex PCR was the method, and the copy in TCRdb shows in-frame clones only, minus some. The record lists roughly 200,000 clones, of which the ten most abundant hold about 6%. Source material: PBMCs. These receptors came from a man in his thirties or forties in good health and CMV-seronegative.

The chain recombines TRBV2 with TRBJ2-2, with D maybe TRBD1 (6 bases). CDR1 is SNHLY and CDR2 is FYNNEI in the germline V gene. Between the trimmed V and J ends, which lost 8 bases and 4 bases, there was a span of 23 bases. There are 17 residues in the CDR3. The CDR3 spells CASLVGTPFSSTGELFF. The DNA of the CDR3 is TGTGCCAGCCTCGTCGGGACACCCTTTTCTAGCACCGGGGAGCTGTTTTTT.

The V gene is TRBV7-8, the J gene TRBJ2-7; TRBD1 is a possible D gene (6 bases). The length of the CDR3 is 15 residues. From germline, CDR1 is SGHVS and CDR2 FQNEAQ. V lost 3 bases, J lost 1 base, and 13 bases lay in between. For the CDR3, the DNA is TGTGCCAGCAGCTTGGTTCAGGGGCCTTCCTACGAGCAGTACTTC. Amino acids: CASSLVQGPSYEQYF.

This sequence joins TRBV2 and TRBJ1-1; no firm D call. V lost 1 base to trimming and J lost 1 base, with 4 bases between them. Germline V gene sequence: CDR1 SNHLY, CDR2 FYNNEI. The CDR3 has 13 amino acids. The CDR3 loop reads CASSEGPNTEAFF. CDR3 sequence (DNA): TGTGCCAGCAGTGAAGGGCCGAACACTGAAGCTTTCTTT.

This chain links TRBV4-1 with TRBJ2-1; 7 bases fit TRBD2. The germline V gene encodes CDR1 MGHRA and CDR2 YSYEKL. The CDR3 spans 16 residues. Trimming took 1 base from V and 3 from J; bases not matched to a gene: 6. CDR3 in amino acids: CASSQASGTDYNEQFF. CDR3 bases: TGCGCCAGCAGCCAAGCGAGCGGGACTGACTACAATGAGCAGTTCTTC.

This chain connects TRBV11-2 to TRBJ2-3; D is unclear. The CDR3 loop spans 15 amino acids. From germline, CDR1 is SGHAT and CDR2 FQNNGV. V dropped 3 bases and J dropped 4 bases, with 14 bases sitting between them. CDR3 coding DNA: TGTGCCAGCAGCTTCAATAGTGGCGGCGCAGATACGCAGTATTTT. Its translation: CASSFNSGGADTQYF.

The genes are TRBV6-5 and TRBJ1-2; 7 bases fit TRBD1. In germline, CDR1 is MNHEY, CDR2 SVGAGI. The CDR3 has 15 residues. V was pared by 2 bases and J by 4 bases, with 7 bases of the junction left unmatched. The CDR3 DNA follows: TGTGCCAGCAGTTACCCACGACAGGGAAGCTATGGCTACACCTTC. Residues: CASSYPRQGSYGYTF.

V is TRBV27 and J is TRBJ2-5, with D possibly being TRBD2 (5 bases). Per the germline V gene, CDR1 is MNHEY and CDR2 is SMNVEV (reference sequence). The CDR3 is 14 amino acids. V shed 8 bases and J shed 7 bases, with 20 bases lying between them. CDR3 in DNA: TGTGCCAGCGGCCCCCATGTCTCGGCGGGGACCCAGTACTTC. Translation gives CASGPHVSAGTQYF.

The rearrangement joins TRBV7-2 to TRBJ1-4; no firm D call. With 1 base removed from V and 0 bases from J, the gap between germline ends came to 3 bases. CDR1 and CDR2 from the germline V gene are SGHTA and FQGNSA. The CDR3 consists of 14 residues. CDR3 DNA: TGTGCCAGCAGCTTAGGCGCAACTAATGAAAAACTGTTTTTT. It is translated as CASSLGATNEKLFF.

V gene TRBV9 combines with J gene TRBJ2-7; 7 positions agree with TRBD1. CDR3 length equals 13 residues. The germline CDR1 and CDR2 sequences are SGDLS and YYNGEE. The trim removed 4 bases at V and 4 bases at J, leaving 5 bases unmatched. The CDR3 DNA follows: TGTGCCAGCAGCCCCGACAGGGCTTACGAGCAGTACTTC. Translation gives CASSPDRAYEQYF.

V usage is TRBV7-9 and J usage is TRBJ1-2; 9 bases match TRBD1. V lost 5 bases and J lost 3; bases outside the gene matches: 13. CDR1 and CDR2 from the germline V gene are SEHNR and FQNEAQ (reference sequence). This CDR3 region has 17 residues. The CDR3 spells CASSLTGGQGIYYGYTF. In nucleotides, the CDR3 is TGTGCCAGCAGCCTTACAGGGGGACAGGGAATTTACTATGGCTACACCTTC.

The DNA for the CDR3 is TGCAGCGTTGAAGAACCCGCGGGAGGGGTGAAGACCCAGTACTTC. Translating gives CSVEEPAGGVKTQYF. The rearrangement links TRBV29-1 to TRBJ2-5; 9 bases map to TRBD2. V dropped 0 bases and J dropped 6; count of bases not matched to a gene: 8. Per the germline V gene, CDR1 is SQVTM and CDR2 is ANQGSEA. There are 15 residues in the CDR3.

The gene calls are TRBV11-2 and TRBJ1-4, with 7 bases fitting TRBD1. Germline-derived CDR1 and CDR2 are SGHAT and FQNNGV. The CDR3 runs to 18 residues. The V segment lost 2 bases and the J segment 1 base; nucleotides outside the gene matches: 10. The CDR3 bases are TGTGCCAGCAGCTTACAATACAGGGGTGAGGGAACTAATGAAAAACTGTTTTTT. The encoded protein is CASSLQYRGEGTNEKLFF.

This sequence joins TRBV9 and TRBJ1-1, with TRBD1 as a possible D gene (6 bases). The germline V gene has CDR1 SGDLS and CDR2 YYNGEE. This CDR3 is built from 18 residues. Trimming left V 2 bases short and J 4 bases short, with 24 bases between. The CDR3 coding sequence is TGTGCCAGCAGCGTCAATGTGTTAGGACAGAAGTCGGTCACTGAAGCTTTCTTT. Protein sequence: CASSVNVLGQKSVTEAFF.

The genes are TRBV7-8 and TRBJ2-7, with TRBD2 matching 15 bases. CDR3 length: 16 residues. The V and J ends lost 5 bases and 1 base, in that order; junction bases with no gene match: 3. Germline assignment: CDR1 SGHVS and CDR2 FQNEAQ. This CDR3 is CASSPGTSGRSYEQYF. The CDR3 region has the DNA TGTGCCAGCAGCCCGGGGACTAGCGGGAGGTCCTACGAGCAGTACTTC.

J is TRBJ1-1 and V is TRBV5-1; D remains unclear. Germline-derived CDR1 and CDR2 are SGHRS and YFSETQ. Trimming left V 4 bases short and J 1 base short, with 14 bases between. The CDR3 runs 15 residues. The CDR3 protein is CASSNVAGENTEAFF. CDR3 DNA sequence: TGCGCCAGCAGCAATGTGGCGGGAGAGAACACTGAAGCTTTCTTT.

V usage is TRBV27 and J usage is TRBJ2-2, with 8 bases fitting TRBD1. The CDR3 totals 16 residues. CDR1 MNHEY and CDR2 SMNVEV come from the germline V gene (reference sequence). The ends lost 10 bases at V and 1 base at J; junction bases unmatched: 11. CDR3 region: CATFNLGTGNTGELFF. As DNA, the CDR3 is TGTGCCACGTTCAACCTCGGGACAGGGAACACCGGGGAGCTGTTTTTT.

The genes are TRBV19 and TRBJ2-1, with 7 bases matching TRBD1. Trimming took 1 base from V and 4 from J; bases not matched to a gene: 1. The CDR3 is 14 residues long. CDR1 is LNHDA and CDR2 is SQIVND in the germline V gene (reference sequence). In nucleotides, the CDR3 is TGTGCCAGTAGTATAGTACAGGGGTACAATGAGCAGTTCTTC. This sequence encodes CASSIVQGYNEQFF.

The chain joins TRBV15 to TRBJ2-1; no firm D call. Germline V lookup: CDR1 LNHNV, CDR2 YYDKDF (reference sequence). This CDR3 has 12 residues. V gave up 1 base and J gave up 8 bases, with 6 bases separating them. The CDR3 DNA is TGTGCCACCAGCAGAGCCTCCGATGAGCAGTTCTTC. This sequence encodes CATSRASDEQFF.

The chain recombines TRBV6-6 with TRBJ2-3; 9 bases match TRBD2. Germline V lookup: CDR1 MNHNY, CDR2 SVGAGI (reference sequence). Trimming took 2 bases from V and 5 from J; bases not matched to a gene: 5. This CDR3 region has 15 residues. The CDR3 here is CASSYAAGGRDTQYF. CDR3 sequence (DNA): TGTGCCAGCAGTTACGCGGCGGGGGGGCGAGATACGCAGTATTTT.

V usage is TRBV7-8 and J usage is TRBJ1-2; D uncertain. Germline-derived CDR1 and CDR2 are SGHVS and FQNEAQ. The CDR3 has 13 amino acids. Trimming took off 4 bases at V and 5 bases at J, with 11 bases between the two ends. The CDR3 protein is CASSSDYSYGYTF. CDR3 DNA sequence: TGTGCCAGCAGCTCCGACTACAGTTATGGCTACACCTTC.

The chain has TRBV4-2 and TRBJ2-1; 9 nucleotides agree with TRBD2. J gave up 3 bases and V 0 bases, and 6 bases lay outside the gene matches. The germline CDR1 and CDR2 sequences are LGHNA and YNFKEQ. The CDR3 sequence is 17 residues long. The CDR3 here is CASSQDGTSPIYNEQFF. The CDR3 bases are TGTGCCAGCAGCCAAGATGGGACTAGCCCTATCTACAATGAGCAGTTCTTC.

This sequence joins TRBV4-2 and TRBJ2-7, with 7 bases matching TRBD2. Germline CDR1 is LGHNA and CDR2 is YNFKEQ. The CDR3 runs to 16 residues. The J segment lost 3 bases and the V segment lost 0 bases, leaving 8 bases of the junction unmatched. The CDR3 DNA is TGTGCCAGCAGCCAAGATGGCAGCGGGACCCTCTACGAGCAGTACTTC. Its translation is CASSQDGSGTLYEQYF.

The chain joins TRBV7-9 to TRBJ2-7, with D possibly being TRBD2 (5 bases). This CDR3 is 11 amino acids long. Germline V gene lookup returns CDR1 SEHNR and CDR2 FQNEAQ (reference sequence). Trimming cost V 6 bases and J 7 bases, with 10 bases left between them. DNA for the CDR3: TGTGCCAGCAGTTCCGGCGGGGAGCAGTACTTC. It yields the protein CASSSGGEQYF.

The rearrangement uses TRBV21-1 and TRBJ1-1; TRBD1, the D gene given by the table, was not confirmed from the DNA. TRBV21-1 is annotated as a pseudogene. The CDR3 covers 14 residues. The CDR3 coding sequence is TGTGCCAGCAGCGCACCGGGACAAATGGCTGAAGCTTTCTTT. As protein: CASSAPGQMAEAFF.

The chain joins TRBV6-5 to TRBJ2-1; no firm D call. V was clipped by 2 bases and J by 0 bases, with 5 bases between them. The CDR3 is made up of 14 amino acids. The germline gives CDR1 MNHEY, CDR2 SVGAGI. The CDR3 reads CASSYTSSYNEQFF. The CDR3 DNA sequence: TGTGCCAGCAGTTACACCAGCTCCTACAATGAGCAGTTCTTC.